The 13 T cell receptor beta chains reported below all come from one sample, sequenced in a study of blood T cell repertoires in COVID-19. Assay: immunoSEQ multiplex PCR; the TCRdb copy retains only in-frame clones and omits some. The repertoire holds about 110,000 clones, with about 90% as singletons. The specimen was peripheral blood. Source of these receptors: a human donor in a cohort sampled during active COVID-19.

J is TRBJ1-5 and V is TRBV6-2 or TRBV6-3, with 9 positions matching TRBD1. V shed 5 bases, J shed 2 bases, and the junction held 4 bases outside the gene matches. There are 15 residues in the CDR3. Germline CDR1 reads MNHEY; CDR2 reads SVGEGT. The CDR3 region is CASSPTGGRNQPQHF. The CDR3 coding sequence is TGTGCCAGCAGTCCAACAGGGGGCCGCAATCAGCCCCAGCATTTT.

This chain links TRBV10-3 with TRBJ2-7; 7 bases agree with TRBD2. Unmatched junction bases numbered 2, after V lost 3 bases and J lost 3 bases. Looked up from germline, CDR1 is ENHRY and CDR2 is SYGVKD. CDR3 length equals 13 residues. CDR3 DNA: TGTGCCATCAGTGAAACTAGCGTCTACGAGCAGTACTTC. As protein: CAISETSVYEQYF.

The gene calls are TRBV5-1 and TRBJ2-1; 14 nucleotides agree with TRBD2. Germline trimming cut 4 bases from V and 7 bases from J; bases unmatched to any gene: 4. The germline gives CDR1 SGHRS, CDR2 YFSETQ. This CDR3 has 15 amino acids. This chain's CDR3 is CASSTGLAGANEQFF. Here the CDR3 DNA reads TGCGCCAGCAGCACGGGACTAGCGGGAGCAAATGAGCAGTTCTTC.

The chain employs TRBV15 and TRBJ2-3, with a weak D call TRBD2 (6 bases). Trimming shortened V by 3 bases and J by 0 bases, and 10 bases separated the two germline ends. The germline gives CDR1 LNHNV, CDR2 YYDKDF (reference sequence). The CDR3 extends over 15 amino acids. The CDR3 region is CATSRPAGSTDTQYF. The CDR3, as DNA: TGTGCCACCAGCAGGCCGGCGGGGAGCACAGATACGCAGTATTTT.

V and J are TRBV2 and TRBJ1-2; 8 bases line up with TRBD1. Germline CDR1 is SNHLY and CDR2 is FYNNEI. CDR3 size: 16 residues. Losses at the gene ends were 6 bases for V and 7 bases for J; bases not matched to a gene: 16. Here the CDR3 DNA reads TGTGCCAGCAGGGGACAGGACAGGAAGATGGAAGGTGGCTACACCTTC. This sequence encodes CASRGQDRKMEGGYTF. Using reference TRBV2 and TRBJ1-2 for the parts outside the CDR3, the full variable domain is EPEVTQTPSHQVTQMGQEVILRCVPISNHLYFYWYRQILGQKVEFLVSFYNNEISEKSEIFDDQFSVERPDGSNFTLKIRSTKLEDSAMYFCASRGQDRKMEGGYTFGSGTRLTVV.

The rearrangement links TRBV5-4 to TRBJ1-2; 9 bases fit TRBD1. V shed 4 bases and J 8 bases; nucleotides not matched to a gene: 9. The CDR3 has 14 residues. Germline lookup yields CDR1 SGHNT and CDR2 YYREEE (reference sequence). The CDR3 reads CASSLGQGLGGYTF. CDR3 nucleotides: TGTGCCAGCAGCCTGGGACAGGGATTGGGCGGCTACACCTTC.

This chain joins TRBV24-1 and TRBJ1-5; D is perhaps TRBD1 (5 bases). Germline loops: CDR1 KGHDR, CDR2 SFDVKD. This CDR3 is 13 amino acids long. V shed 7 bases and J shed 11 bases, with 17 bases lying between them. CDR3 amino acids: CATSFGRGTAQHF. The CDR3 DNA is TGTGCCACCAGCTTTGGACGGGGGACCGCCCAGCATTTT.

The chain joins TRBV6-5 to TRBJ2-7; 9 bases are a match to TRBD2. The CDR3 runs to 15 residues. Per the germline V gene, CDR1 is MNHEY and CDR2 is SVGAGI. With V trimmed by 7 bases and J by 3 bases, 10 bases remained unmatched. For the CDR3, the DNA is TGTGCCAGCACTAAGACTAGCGGACTGGGCTACGAGCAGTACTTC. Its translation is CASTKTSGLGYEQYF.

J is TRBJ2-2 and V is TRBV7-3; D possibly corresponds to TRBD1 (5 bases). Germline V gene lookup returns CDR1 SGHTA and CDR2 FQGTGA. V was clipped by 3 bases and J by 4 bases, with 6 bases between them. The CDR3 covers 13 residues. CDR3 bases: TGTGCCAGCAGCTTGACAGTCACCGGGGAGCTGTTTTTT. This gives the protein CASSLTVTGELFF.

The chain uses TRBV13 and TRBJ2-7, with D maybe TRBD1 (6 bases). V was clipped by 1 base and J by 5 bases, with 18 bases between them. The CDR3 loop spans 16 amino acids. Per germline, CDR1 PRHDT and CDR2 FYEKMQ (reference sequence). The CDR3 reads CASSLDDRLGVDEQYF. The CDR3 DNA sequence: TGTGCCAGCAGCTTAGATGACAGGCTCGGGGTTGACGAGCAGTACTTC.

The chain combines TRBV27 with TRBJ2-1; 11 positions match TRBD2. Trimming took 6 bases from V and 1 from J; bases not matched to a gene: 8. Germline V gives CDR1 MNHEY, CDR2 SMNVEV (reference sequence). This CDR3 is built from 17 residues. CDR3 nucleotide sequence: TGTGCCAGCAGCGCAAACTTAGCGGGAGGGTCCTACAATGAGCAGTTCTTC. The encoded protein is CASSANLAGGSYNEQFF.

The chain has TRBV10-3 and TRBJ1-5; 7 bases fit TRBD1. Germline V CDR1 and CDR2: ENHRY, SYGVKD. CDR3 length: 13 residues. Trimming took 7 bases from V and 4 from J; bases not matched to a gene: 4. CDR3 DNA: TGTGCCATCACCGACAGGGAGAATCAGCCCCAGCATTTT. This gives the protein CAITDRENQPQHF.

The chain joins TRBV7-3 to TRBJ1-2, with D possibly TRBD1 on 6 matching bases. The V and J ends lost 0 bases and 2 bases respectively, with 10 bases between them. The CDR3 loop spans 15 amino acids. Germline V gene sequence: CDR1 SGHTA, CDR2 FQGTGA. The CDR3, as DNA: TGTGCCAGCAGCTTAACAGGGGACAAAAACTATGGCTACACCTTC. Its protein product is CASSLTGDKNYGYTF.